Shown below are 5 T cell receptor beta chains from a single sample sequenced in a study of T cells in women clearing cervical HPV infection. TCRdb's table, derived via immunoSEQ multiplex PCR, lists solely in-frame clones and lacks some. The table for this sample gives some 15,000 clones. The sample comprised blood buffy coat. The receptors shown here come from a woman aged 18 to 75 with a cervical HPV16 infection that either progressed to CIN3+ or cleared (not recorded which).

A word on this clone: The CDR3 end falls 3 residues outside the read, so it is completed with the germline J gene. This rearrangement joins TRBV7-2 to TRBJ2-3; D uncertain. CDR1 is SGHTA, CDR2 FQGNSA, per germline. The CDR3 is 13 amino acids. Trimming left V 8 bases short and J 5 bases short, with 14 bases between. CDR3 bases read: TGTGCCAGCTCACCTACTCCACGAGATACG. Translating it yields CASSPTPRDT. The entire CDR3 protein is CASSPTPRDTQYF.

CDR3 amino acids: CSVRTGDDYTF. The DNA read from the CDR3 is TGCAGCGTTCGGACAGGGGATGAC. The V call is TRBV29-1, the J call TRBJ1-2; 9 bases match TRBD1. The DNA ends 3 residues before the CDR3 does, and the rest of the CDR3 is filled in from the germline J gene. This CDR3 is built from 11 residues. Looked up from germline, CDR1 is SQVTM and CDR2 is ANQGSEA. Complete variable domain (other parts from reference TRBV29-1 and TRBJ1-2): SAVISQKPSRDICQRGTSLTIQCQVDSQVTMMFWYRQQPGQSLTLIATANQGSEATYESGFVIDKFPISRPNLTFSTLTVSNMSPEDSSIYLCSVRTGDDYTFGSGTRLTVV.

Remarks on this clone: The read terminates 3 residues before the CDR3 end, so the remaining end is supplied by the germline J gene. V is TRBV7-9 and J is TRBJ1-1; 9 bases match TRBD1. The V gene end was trimmed by 5 bases and the J gene end by 4 bases; junction bases not matched to a gene: 5. The germline CDR1 and CDR2 sequences are SEHNR and FQNEAQ (reference sequence). The CDR3 is made up of 14 amino acids. CDR3 sequence: CASSPGQGSTEAFF. Partial CDR3 DNA: TGTGCCAGCAGCCCGGGACAGGGTAGCACTGAA.

Remarks on this clone: From the germline J gene comes the end of the CDR3, since the read stops 3 residues before it. The V gene is TRBV30, the J gene TRBJ2-5; tentatively, D is TRBD2 (7 bases). V gave up 5 bases and J gave up 5 bases, with 15 bases separating them. Germline V CDR1 and CDR2: GTSNPN, SVGIG (reference sequence). The CDR3 is 13 amino acids. CDR3 region: CAWDRGARETQYF. CDR3 DNA, as far as it was read: TGTGCCTGGGACCGGGGGGCCAGGGAGACC.

Concerning this clone itself: The read falls 3 residues short of the CDR3 end, and the missing part is taken from the germline J gene. The chain uses TRBV5-1 and TRBJ2-3, with 8 nucleotides matching TRBD2. V lost 5 bases to trimming and J lost 2 bases; unmatched junction nucleotides: 7. This CDR3 contains 15 residues. Germline CDR1 is SGHRS and CDR2 is YFSETQ. The part of the CDR3 DNA that was read is TGCGCCAGCAGGGGTGCGGGGGGAACCACAGATACG. Its translation is CASRGAGGTTDT. The full CDR3 is CASRGAGGTTDTQYF.